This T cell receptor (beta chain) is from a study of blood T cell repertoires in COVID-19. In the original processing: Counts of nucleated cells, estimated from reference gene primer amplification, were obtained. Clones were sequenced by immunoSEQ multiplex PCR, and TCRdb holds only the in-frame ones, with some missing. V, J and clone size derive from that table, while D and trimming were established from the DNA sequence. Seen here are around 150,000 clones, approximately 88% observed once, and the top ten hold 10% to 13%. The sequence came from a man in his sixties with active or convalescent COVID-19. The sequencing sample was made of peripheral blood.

CDR3 residues: CASSFWAGVPYEQYF. CDR3 sequence (DNA): TGCGCCAGCAGCTTTTGGGCGGGAGTACCCTACGAGCAGTACTTC. The chain uses TRBV5-1 and TRBJ2-7; TRBD2 aligns across 7 bases. The CDR3 covers 15 residues. The germline V gene encodes CDR1 SGHRS and CDR2 YFSETQ. J lost 2 bases, V lost 2 bases, and 7 bases had no gene match.